This T cell receptor beta chain was captured in a study of human T cells and chemical hapten exposure. TCRdb re-called the RACE reads through MiXCR, storing one row per CDR3 protein. Of 65,000 to 80,000 distinct CDR3 sequences listed, 9% to 12% are singletons. CDR1 and CDR2 (germline): SGHRS, YFSETQ. This CDR3 is built from 16 residues. V lost 6 bases, J lost 4 bases, and 13 bases stayed unmatched. Time point indicated: patch test 1, 2 weeks after DPC sensitization. Treatment meaning: therapeutic diphenylcyclopropenone sensitization with weekly scalp DPC. The total RNA was obtained from whole blood that was not fractionated.

The source was whole blood, collected in connection with sensitization to the hapten diphenylcyclopropenone (DPC). The chain joins TRBV5-1 to TRBJ2-3; 8 nucleotides line up with TRBD2. The TCR comes from a woman aged 45-60 years with alopecia areata. Some clones in this sample may be carry-over from other donors' samples. CDR3: CASTLGSGSPPDTQYF. Here the CDR3 DNA reads TGCGCCAGCACCCTAGGGAGCGGGAGCCCACCAGATACGCAGTATTTT.